What follows is one TCR beta chain and its context. At one end the junction does not follow the germline gene, possibly because of a read error. This sample is drawn from a study of shared clonotypes between healthy human individuals. It was 200 to 250 ng DNA, 33,000 or so T cell genomes, that sorted-subset replicate PCRs used. Method: immunoSEQ multiplex PCR; TCRdb's copy keeps in-frame clones and lacks some. The table includes about a million clones, 75% detected once. CDR1 is KGHSH, CDR2 LQKENI, per germline. This CDR3 comprises 12 residues. V usage is TRBV18 and J usage is TRBJ1-1; D not resolved. The sample taken for sequencing was memory CD4+ T cells sorted from blood. Stated subset: CD45RA-negative fraction. This receptor was taken from a man younger than 30 in good health. The CDR3 loop is CASSPPGREAFF. The CDR3 coding sequence is TGTGCCAGCTCCCCACCAGGCCGTGAAGCTTTCTTT. The complete variable domain, with remaining parts taken from reference TRBV18 and TRBJ1-1, reads NAGVMQNPRHLVRRRGQEARLRCSPMKGHSHVYWYRQLPEEGLKFMVYLQKENIIDESGMPKERFSAEFPKEGPSILRIQQVVRGDSAAYFCASSPPGREAFFGQGTRLTVV.